The rows below give T cell receptor beta chains drawn from one sample of a study of human T cells and chemical hapten exposure. TCRdb re-called the RACE reads with MiXCR, one entry per CDR3 protein. This sample has 75,000 to 100,000 distinct CDR3 sequences; roughly 12% occur once, and the top ten carry 2.1%. Sequencing was performed on whole blood, taken in connection with sensitization to the hapten diphenylcyclopropenone (DPC). The receptors here all came from a middle-aged woman with alopecia areata. Some clones in this sample may be carry-over from other donors' samples. Both conserved end residues are part of each CDR3. D genes are given only for firm matches. Clone size is stated in some rows and not others, as once, few, many or a class when expanded.

cdr3_nt: TGTGCCATCAGGGGGACATCCGGTAGTGCTTTCTTT
cdr3_aa: CAIRGTSGSAFF
j_call: TRBJ1-1
clone_size: .
v_call: TRBV10-3
d_call: .

cdr3_nt: TGCGCCAGCAGCCGCCCGCCCGAGGAAAAACTGTTTTTT
cdr3_aa: CASSRPPEEKLFF
j_call: TRBJ1-4
clone_size: .
v_call: TRBV5-1
d_call: .

cdr3_nt: TGTGCCAGCAGTTACTCGAAATTTTTGGGACAGGGCTCCAATGAGCAGTTCTTC
cdr3_aa: CASSYSKFLGQGSNEQFF
j_call: TRBJ2-1
clone_size: few
v_call: TRBV6-5
d_call: TRBD1

cdr3_nt: TGCGCCAGCATCGGGACAGGGGGCTCTTACGAGCAGTACTTC
cdr3_aa: CASIGTGGSYEQYF
j_call: TRBJ2-7
clone_size: many
v_call: TRBV5-1
d_call: TRBD1

cdr3_nt: TGCGCCAGCTCACTCGACCTAGCGGGAGTGCTTCTCTACGAGCAGTACTTC
cdr3_aa: CASSLDLAGVLLYEQYF
j_call: TRBJ2-7
clone_size: .
v_call: TRBV10-2
d_call: TRBD2

cdr3_nt: TGCAGTGGGATTCAGGGCCGTGTCATTTACGAGCAGTACTTC
cdr3_aa: CSGIQGRVIYEQYF
j_call: TRBJ2-7
clone_size: many
v_call: TRBV20-1
d_call: .

cdr3_nt: TGTGCCAGCAGCCCCCCGGGACTAGCGGGGCTCAATGAGCAGTTCTTC
cdr3_aa: CASSPPGLAGLNEQFF
j_call: TRBJ2-1
clone_size: many
v_call: TRBV28
d_call: TRBD2

cdr3_nt: TGTGCCAGCAGCCAAGCGTCCCAACTGTTTTTT
cdr3_aa: CASSQASQLFF
j_call: TRBJ1-4
clone_size: few
v_call: TRBV3-1
d_call: .

cdr3_nt: TGCGCCAGCAGCCAAGGTGATCGGGGAAAACTGTTTTTT
cdr3_aa: CASSQGDRGKLFF
j_call: TRBJ1-4
clone_size: .
v_call: TRBV4-3
d_call: .

cdr3_nt: TGTGCCAGCAGCCAAGATCCCGGGCAAGAGACCCAGTACTTC
cdr3_aa: CASSQDPGQETQYF
j_call: TRBJ2-5
clone_size: .
v_call: TRBV4-2
d_call: .